This T cell receptor (beta chain) was observed in a study of control samples from healthy donors and cancer patients. This clone showed up just a few times. The protocol was immunoSEQ multiplex PCR, while the TCRdb copy is restricted to in-frame clones and leaves out a portion. The table includes under 150,000 clones, roughly 91% detected once. This CDR3 is built from 13 residues. Deletions cut 4 bases from V and 3 bases from J, with 7 bases between. The chain is built from TRBV12-3 or TRBV12-4 and TRBJ1-5; D uncertain. The receptor comes from a man in his fifties or sixties with head and neck cancer. Source material: PBMCs. CDR3 region: CASSSTFNQPQHF. The CDR3 DNA follows: TGTGCCAGCAGTTCGACTTTCAATCAGCCCCAGCATTTT.